The source of this TCR beta chain is a study of cytomegalovirus exposure and HLA in healthy donors. The CDR3 loop spans 14 amino acids. V lost 1 base and J 2 bases, leaving 9 bases between the germline ends. Germline V gives CDR1 LGHNA, CDR2 YSLEER. Primers: 60 Vbeta forward and 13 Jbeta reverse. TCRdb keeps only in-frame clones here, not all; method: immunoSEQ multiplex PCR. This sample has over 130,000 clones; 82% occur once, and the top ten carry over 2.5%. Material for sequencing was PBMCs. This sequence originates from a male donor in good health and CMV-seronegative. The V call is TRBV4-3, the J call TRBJ2-7, with a possible D match to TRBD2 (5 bases). In nucleotides, the CDR3 is TGCGCCAGCAGCCAAGCGGACGGGACCTACGAGCAGTACTTC. Protein sequence: CASSQADGTYEQYF.